Each of the 16 T cell receptor beta chains below was sequenced from the same sample in a study of Ad26.COV2.S vaccination and SARS-CoV-2 variants. Stated treatment: 15 to 20 received Ad26.COV2.S at low or high dose, single or two shots; about 5 received placebo; per-sample allocation not given. Samples analyzed were those drawn on day 63 after the first vaccine or placebo injection. The repertoire was sequenced with immunoSEQ multiplex PCR; TCRdb's copy has only in-frame clones and lacks some. The sample lists hundreds of thousands of clones, less than 90% seen once, with around 6.6% in the top ten. The sequencing used peripheral blood, collected in a trial of Ad26.COV2.S vaccine versus placebo. The receptor source for this set is a person aged 18-65 years who received the Ad26.COV2.S COVID-19 vaccine or a placebo.

The genes are TRBV9 and TRBJ1-5; TRBD1 aligns across 7 bases. With V trimmed by 0 bases and J by 5 bases, 5 bases remained unmatched. Germline lookup yields CDR1 SGDLS and CDR2 YYNGEE. This CDR3 spans 15 amino acids. DNA for the CDR3: TGTGCCAGCAGCGTAGAAGGCAGGGGGGATCAGCCCCAGCATTTT. Its translation is CASSVEGRGDQPQHF.

The CDR3, as DNA: TGTGCCAGCAGCTTAGTCGGGGAAAAACTGTTTTTT. Amino acid sequence: CASSLVGEKLFF. The chain joins TRBV7-8 to TRBJ1-4; D unresolved. Trimming took 1 base from V and 8 from J, leaving 5 bases between them. The CDR3 has 12 residues. CDR1 is SGHVS, CDR2 FQNEAQ, per germline.

This clone was detected only once. V and J are TRBV5-1 and TRBJ2-2; TRBD1 agrees at 10 bases. Trimming at V came to 4 bases and at J to 3 bases, leaving 3 bases not matched to a gene. Germline CDR1 is SGHRS and CDR2 is YFSETQ. This CDR3 spans 15 amino acids. The CDR3 DNA reads as TGCGCCAGCAGCCGACAGGGGGCGGACACCGGGGAGCTGTTTTTT. Its protein is CASSRQGADTGELFF.

The rearrangement links TRBV9 to TRBJ1-3; D might be TRBD1 (5 bases). The ends were cut back, 1 base at V and 7 bases at J, with 21 bases in the middle. Germline CDR1 and CDR2: SGDLS and YYNGEE. This CDR3 contains 17 residues. The CDR3 nucleotides are TGTGCCAGCAGCGTAATCGGGGGAAGTGGTATGGGGAACACCATATATTTT. Translation gives CASSVIGGSGMGNTIYF.

The chain is built from TRBV5-4 and TRBJ1-6; 10 bases align to TRBD1. This CDR3 has 16 amino acids. V was clipped by 4 bases and J by 12 bases; unmatched bases: 13. CDR1 and CDR2 (germline): SGHNT, YYREEE (reference sequence). CDR3 sequence: CASSIETGGLSGPLHF. The CDR3 nucleotides are TGTGCCAGCAGCATAGAGACAGGGGGCCTTTCGGGACCCCTCCACTTT.

J is TRBJ1-2 and V is TRBV12-5; D unclear. Germline V gives CDR1 LGHNT, CDR2 FRNRAP. The V end was cut by 7 bases, the J end by 7 bases, with 25 bases between. This CDR3 is 16 amino acids long. The CDR3 protein is CASAQAPGLLLGGYTF. CDR3 nucleotides: TGTGCTAGTGCCCAAGCACCGGGATTACTATTGGGTGGCTACACCTTC.

This sequence joins TRBV15 and TRBJ1-2, with D possibly being TRBD1 (5 bases). Trimming cost V 6 bases and J 3 bases, with 14 bases left between them. This CDR3 comprises 14 residues. CDR1 and CDR2 from the germline V gene are LNHNV and YYDKDF (reference sequence). The CDR3, as DNA: TGTGCCACCAGTCTTGGCAGGGACGACTATGGCTACACCTTC. It translates to CATSLGRDDYGYTF. Variable domain in full (rest from reference TRBV15 and TRBJ1-2): DAMVIQNPRYQVTQFGKPVTLSCSQTLNHNVMYWYQQKSSQAPKLLFHYYDKDFNNEADTPDNFQSRRPNTSFCFLDIRSPGLGDTAMYLCATSLGRDDYGYTFGSGTRLTVV.

V usage is TRBV3-1 (or the pseudogene TRBV3-2) and J usage is TRBJ2-7, with 9 bases identical to TRBD1. Germline V gene sequence: CDR1 LGHDT, CDR2 YNNKEL (reference sequence). The junction had 8 bases not matched to a gene; V was cut back by 4 bases and J by 4 bases. This CDR3 has 15 amino acids. This chain's CDR3 is CASSPEDRGEYEQYF. The CDR3 DNA sequence: TGTGCCAGCAGCCCCGAGGACAGGGGAGAGTACGAGCAGTACTTC.

This chain uses TRBV5-6 with TRBJ1-1; the D gene is possibly TRBD1 (5 bases). In germline, CDR1 is SGHDT, CDR2 YYEEEE. With 3 bases removed from V and 4 bases from J, the gap between germline ends came to 16 bases. This CDR3 has 15 residues. CDR3 DNA: TGTGCCAGCAGCTCCCGTGGGGCCCGGAGCACTGAAGCTTTCTTT. Amino acids: CASSSRGARSTEAFF.

This chain connects TRBV30 to TRBJ1-4; 9 bases line up with TRBD1. This CDR3 has 15 amino acids. The V segment lost 2 bases and the J segment 4 bases; nucleotides outside the gene matches: 5. Germline lookup yields CDR1 GTSNPN and CDR2 SVGIG (reference sequence). The CDR3, as DNA: TGTGCCTGGAGTCTACCGACAGGGGGTAATGAAAAACTGTTTTTT. Its protein product is CAWSLPTGGNEKLFF.

This clone was observed once. This rearrangement joins TRBV7-9 to TRBJ2-5; D is uncertain. The CDR3 loop spans 14 amino acids. The ends were cut back, 5 bases at V and 3 bases at J, with 13 bases in the middle. Germline values: CDR1 SEHNR, CDR2 FQNEAQ (reference sequence). The CDR3 reads CASSEALAEETQYF. DNA of the CDR3: TGTGCCAGCAGCGAAGCATTAGCAGAAGAGACCCAGTACTTC.

V usage is TRBV2 and J usage is TRBJ1-4; D not certain. Germline CDR1 SNHLY, CDR2 FYNNEI. Trimming took off 5 bases at V and 0 bases at J, with 7 bases between the two ends. This CDR3 has 14 amino acids. The CDR3 reads CASSYQATNEKLFF. DNA of the CDR3: TGTGCCAGCAGTTACCAAGCAACTAATGAAAAACTGTTTTTT.

The rearrangement joins TRBV5-1 to TRBJ2-1; TRBD2 agrees at 7 bases. V gave up 1 base and J gave up 4 bases; unmatched junction bases: 5. This CDR3 comprises 15 residues. In germline, CDR1 is SGHRS, CDR2 YFSETQ. In nucleotides, the CDR3 is TGCGCCAGCAGCTTGTTGGCGGGAGAGTACAATGAGCAGTTCTTC. Amino acids: CASSLLAGEYNEQFF.

The rearrangement uses TRBV27 and TRBJ2-3; 12 bases map to TRBD2. The CDR3 length is 15 residues. V shed 6 bases, J shed 2 bases, and the junction held 3 bases outside the gene matches. The V gene's germline CDR1 is MNHEY and CDR2 SMNVEV (reference sequence). The CDR3 here is CASRLAGGSTDTQYF. CDR3 DNA sequence: TGTGCCAGCAGACTAGCGGGGGGTTCCACAGATACGCAGTATTTT.

V gene TRBV5-8 combines with J gene TRBJ2-7; 10 bases line up with TRBD1. V lost 4 bases to trimming and J lost 1 base; unmatched junction nucleotides: 5. This CDR3 comprises 15 residues. Looked up from germline, CDR1 is SGHTS and CDR2 is YDEGEE. The CDR3 coding sequence is TGTGCCAGCAGCAAAGACAGGGGGCTATCCTACGAGCAGTACTTC. It yields the protein CASSKDRGLSYEQYF.

J is TRBJ1-5 and V is TRBV30, with D unresolved. V lost 1 base, J lost 0 bases, and 13 bases lay in between. CDR3 length: 16 amino acids. The germline gives CDR1 GTSNPN, CDR2 SVGIG (reference sequence). The CDR3 nucleotides are TGTGCCTGGAGTGCCCTTAACAGTTATAGCAATCAGCCCCAGCATTTT. This gives the protein CAWSALNSYSNQPQHF. Drawing the rest from reference TRBV30 and TRBJ1-5, the complete variable domain is SQTIHQWPATLVQPVGSPLSLECTVEGTSNPNLYWYRQAAGRGLQLLFYSVGIGQISSEVPQNLSASRPQDRQFILSSKKLLLSDSGFYLCAWSALNSYSNQPQHFGDGTRLSIL.